This is a list of T cell receptor beta chains from one sample in a study of blood T cell repertoires in COVID-19. Here immunoSEQ multiplex PCR was the method, and the copy in TCRdb shows in-frame clones only, minus some. The table lists some 71,000 clones, approximately 80% of them singletons, with 10% to 15% in the top ten. The sequenced sample was peripheral blood. Receptor source: a man between 45 and 60 years old with COVID-19, enrolled during active disease. Both conserved end residues are part of each CDR3. The D gene is left open where the match is weak. Only part of the rows carry a size: once, few, many, or a class if the clone is expanded.

cdr3_nt cdr3_aa j_call d_call v_call clone_size
TGTGCCTGGGGAGGGGAAGGAAGGGGGTCGCGCAATCAGCCCCAGCATTTT CAWGGEGRGSRNQPQHF TRBJ1-5 . TRBV30 .
TGTGCCAGCAGCGACAGGACAGGGGGCGAGAATGGCTACACCTTC CASSDRTGGENGYTF TRBJ1-2 TRBD1 TRBV13 .
TGTGCCAGCGGGCGGGGTCGGGTAGACTATGGCTACACCTTC CASGRGRVDYGYTF TRBJ1-2 . TRBV7-9 .
TGTGCCAGCAGTCAGGGGGACAGTAAAGAGACCCAGTACTTC CASSQGDSKETQYF TRBJ2-5 TRBD1 TRBV6-2/TRBV6-3 .
TGTGCCAGCTCACCGGGACAGTTGAATCAAGAGACCCAGTACTTC CASSPGQLNQETQYF TRBJ2-5 TRBD1 TRBV18 .
TGTGCCAGCAGAAGGGGAAGGGACACCAGAAGACCGATCTCTGGGGCCAACGTCCTGACTTTC CASRRGRDTRRPISGANVLTF TRBJ2-6 . TRBV14 .
TGTGCCAGCAGCGGACAGGGATTGGTCGAGCAGTACTTC CASSGQGLVEQYF TRBJ2-7 TRBD1 TRBV3-1/TRBV3-2 .
TGTGCCAGCAACAGGGTCAATCAGCCCCAGCATTTT CASNRVNQPQHF TRBJ1-5 . TRBV2 .
TGTGCCAGCAGCTTTAGCGGGGGTACGGAGACCCAGTACTTC CASSFSGGTETQYF TRBJ2-5 TRBD2 TRBV7-2 few
TGCGCCAGCAGCACCCAATTGCCGTGGCAGGGGAGAGGCGGCTACACCTTC CASSTQLPWQGRGGYTF TRBJ1-2 . TRBV5-1 .
TGTGCCAGCACCCGTAACTATGGCTACACCTTC CASTRNYGYTF TRBJ1-2 . TRBV12-3/TRBV12-4 once
TGTGCCAGCAGCCTTAAGATGGGACTAGCGGGGGGGCGAGGGGAGACCCAGTACTTC CASSLKMGLAGGRGETQYF TRBJ2-5 TRBD2 TRBV4-2 once
TGCGCCAGCAGCCCAACTTGGACAGGTCGGGGAGATACGCAGTATTTT CASSPTWTGRGDTQYF TRBJ2-3 TRBD1 TRBV4-3 few
TGTGCCAGCAGCGCAGGGTGGGATACGCAGTATTTT CASSAGWDTQYF TRBJ2-3 . TRBV7-9 .